This TCR beta chain came from a study of cytomegalovirus exposure and HLA in healthy donors. The CDR3 extends over 14 amino acids. The trim removed 5 bases at V and 4 bases at J, leaving 10 bases unmatched. CDR1 SQVTM and CDR2 ANQGSEA come from the germline V gene. The PCR ran on 60 Vbeta and 13 Jbeta primers. The table came from immunoSEQ multiplex PCR; TCRdb's copy has only in-frame clones and leaves some out. The table shows 90,000 to 110,000 clones, with 76% occurring only once. This receptor was taken from a woman between 45 and 65 years old in good health and CMV-seropositive. Sequencing was performed on PBMCs. The V gene is TRBV29-1, the J gene TRBJ2-5; 7 bases line up with TRBD2. The CDR3 bases are TGCAGCGTTTCTACCGGACTAGTAGGAGAGACCCAGTACTTC. Amino acids: CSVSTGLVGETQYF.